This TCR beta chain was identified in a study of cytomegalovirus exposure and HLA in healthy donors. Findings and caveats of the study: The sole available immune exposure information was CMV serostatus. Some TCR beta chains (about 170 of them) were listed as cytomegalovirus-associated. Sequencing likely generated an artifact that appeared as a cluster of highly shared sequence variants.

This clone has only a few counts. Its antigen is unknown. With 60 Vbeta and 13 Jbeta primers, the PCR was carried out. Assay used: immunoSEQ multiplex PCR; TCRdb lists only in-frame clones, some missing. Here the sample spans roughly 180,000 clones, 70% to 80% being singletons. The germline V gene encodes CDR1 LNHDA and CDR2 SQIVND (reference sequence). The CDR3 contains 15 residues. After removal of 7 bases from V and 3 bases from J, the junction contained 10 bases not matched to a gene. V and J are TRBV19 and TRBJ2-3; 7 bases match TRBD2. Specimen: PBMCs. This receptor was taken from a female donor in good health and CMV-seronegative. This CDR3 is CASTPGGGWTDTQYF. In DNA form, the CDR3 reads TGTGCCAGTACCCCGGGGGGTGGATGGACAGATACGCAGTATTTT.